These 26 T cell receptor beta chains were sequenced from one sample in a study of shared clonotypes between healthy human individuals. Sequenced by immunoSEQ multiplex PCR; TCRdb stores in-frame clones only, minus some. Altogether millions of clones are present, approximately 95% being singletons, with the ten largest covering about 0.39%. What was sequenced was naive CD4+ T cells from PBMCs. Subset of the sample: CD45RA+ positively selected. Every receptor here comes from a man between 18 and 29 years old in good health. Some clones in this sample may be carry-over from other donors' samples.

This chain joins TRBV28 and TRBJ1-1; D unclear. The ends were cut back, 3 bases at V and 5 bases at J, with 10 bases in the middle. Germline V gene lookup returns CDR1 MDHEN and CDR2 SYDVKM. The CDR3 consists of 13 residues. Here the CDR3 reads CASSLHRLTEAFF. CDR3 DNA sequence: TGTGCCAGCAGTTTGCACCGACTGACTGAAGCTTTCTTT.

The J gene is TRBJ2-3, the V gene TRBV28; D gene uncertain. Between the trimmed V and J ends, which lost 6 bases and 6 bases, there was a span of 10 bases. Germline loops: CDR1 MDHEN, CDR2 SYDVKM. The CDR3 has 12 residues. The CDR3 region is CASRPALDTQYF. CDR3 nucleotide sequence: TGTGCCAGCAGACCGGCCTTGGATACGCAGTATTTT.

The chain has TRBV29-1 and TRBJ1-1, with 9 bases fitting TRBD1. The germline gives CDR1 SQVTM, CDR2 ANQGSEA. The CDR3 runs 13 residues. The ends lost 7 bases at V and 1 base at J; junction bases unmatched: 4. The CDR3 protein is CSARTGENTEAFF. CDR3 bases: TGCAGCGCGCGGACAGGGGAGAACACTGAAGCTTTCTTT.

The chain couples TRBV19 to TRBJ2-2; possible D gene TRBD2, 6 bases. There are 16 residues in the CDR3. V lost 2 bases, J lost 2 bases, and 12 bases lay in between. CDR1 is LNHDA, CDR2 SQIVND, per germline (reference sequence). CDR3 coding DNA: TGTGCCAGTAGTATAAAAAGACTAGAAAACACCGGGGAGCTGTTTTTT. As protein: CASSIKRLENTGELFF. Looking up the rest from reference TRBV19 and TRBJ2-2 gives the full variable domain: DGGITQSPKYLFRKEGQNVTLSCEQNLNHDAMYWYRQDPGQGLRLIYYSQIVNDFQKGDIAEGYSVSREKKESFPLTVTSAQKNPTAFYLCASSIKRLENTGELFFGEGSRLTVL.

The rearrangement uses TRBV5-8 and TRBJ2-1; D gene ambiguous. This CDR3 has 14 residues. The V and J ends lost 4 bases and 6 bases respectively, with 14 bases between them. CDR1 is SGHTS and CDR2 is YDEGEE in the germline V gene. The CDR3 DNA reads TGTGCCAGCAGCCCTCGGCTAGTGAGCAATGAGCAGTTCTTC. Amino acids: CASSPRLVSNEQFF. The complete variable domain, with remaining parts taken from reference TRBV5-8 and TRBJ2-1, reads EAGVTQSPTHLIKTRGQQATLRCSPISGHTSVYWYQQALGLGLQFLLWYDEGEERNRGNFPPRFSGRQFPNYSSELNVNALELEDSALYLCASSPRLVSNEQFFGPGTRLTVL.

The table lists this clone with a count of one. The rearrangement uses TRBV4-1 and TRBJ2-1; 7 positions agree with TRBD1. CDR3 length: 17 residues. Germline lookup yields CDR1 MGHRA and CDR2 YSYEKL. Trimming cost V 2 bases and J 0 bases; bases outside gene matches: 7. For the CDR3, the DNA is TGCGCCAGCAGCCAACTAATACAGGGGATCTCCTACAATGAGCAGTTCTTC. Amino acids: CASSQLIQGISYNEQFF.

The V and J genes are TRBV6-5 and TRBJ1-1; TRBD1 aligns across 7 bases. CDR1 and CDR2 from the germline V gene are MNHEY and SVGAGI. The CDR3 extends over 13 amino acids. V lost 6 bases and J lost 9; bases outside the gene matches: 10. The CDR3 sequence is CASRLDRALQAFF. The CDR3 DNA follows: TGTGCCAGCAGGCTCGACAGGGCTTTGCAAGCTTTCTTT.

The chain joins TRBV28 to TRBJ2-3; D is possibly TRBD2 (6 bases). CDR1 is MDHEN, CDR2 SYDVKM, per germline. V shed 1 base and J shed 5 bases, with 22 bases lying between them. The CDR3 runs to 18 residues. The CDR3 region is CASSLSQGRARGKDTQYF. The CDR3 DNA reads TGTGCCAGCAGTTTATCCCAGGGTCGGGCCCGGGGGAAAGATACGCAGTATTTT.

The chain combines TRBV25-1 with TRBJ2-3; TRBD2 is a possible D gene (6 bases). The CDR3 runs 14 residues. The germline V and J ends were trimmed by 3 bases and 4 bases, with 11 bases remaining between them. The germline CDR1 and CDR2 sequences are MGHDK and SYGVNS. CDR3 bases: TGTGCCAGCAGTGAGACTAGGGGCGCAGATACGCAGTATTTT. Translation: CASSETRGADTQYF.

The V call is TRBV28, the J call TRBJ2-2; 7 bases align to TRBD1. This CDR3 has 15 amino acids. Trimming cost V 6 bases and J 7 bases; bases outside gene matches: 11. The V gene's germline CDR1 is MDHEN and CDR2 SYDVKM. DNA for the CDR3: TGTGCCAGCAGAACCACGACAGGGCACGGCGGGGAGCTGTTTTTT. This codes for CASRTTTGHGGELFF.

The rearrangement uses TRBV7-9 and TRBJ1-1; tentative D call: TRBD1 (5 bases). V gave up 2 bases and J gave up 7 bases, with 14 bases separating them. Per the germline V gene, CDR1 is SEHNR and CDR2 is FQNEAQ (reference sequence). CDR3 length equals 14 residues. CDR3 coding DNA: TGTGCCAGCAGCTTAACTTTGGGGGATGGTGAAGCTTTCTTT. The encoded protein is CASSLTLGDGEAFF.

About this clone itself: The junction differs from germline at one of its ends, possibly a read error. This chain joins TRBV29-1 and TRBJ2-7, with 15 nucleotides matching TRBD2. This CDR3 comprises 16 residues. CDR1 and CDR2 (germline): SQVTM, ANQGSEA. CDR3 DNA: TGCAGCGTTCAAGACGGACTAGCGGGAGGGACCTACGAGCAGTACTTC. Its protein is CSVQDGLAGGTYEQYF.

The rearrangement uses TRBV11-3 and TRBJ2-7; TRBD1 aligns across 9 bases. Germline V lookup: CDR1 SGHNT, CDR2 YENEEA. The J segment lost 0 bases and the V segment lost 4 bases, leaving 10 bases of the junction unmatched. The CDR3 is 17 residues long. The CDR3 DNA is TGTGCCAGCAGCTCCATATACCGGGACAGGGACTCCTACGAGCAGTACTTC. Translating it yields CASSSIYRDRDSYEQYF.

The chain links TRBV6-6 to TRBJ2-3; a possible D gene is TRBD2 (6 bases). The V gene lost 5 bases and the J gene lost 5 bases, with 17 bases spanning the gap. Per germline, CDR1 MNHNY and CDR2 SVGAGI (reference sequence). This CDR3 region has 15 residues. CDR3 amino acids: CASSDTGATVDTQYF. CDR3 in DNA: TGTGCCAGCAGTGATACGGGAGCGACGGTAGATACGCAGTATTTT.

The chain joins TRBV5-8 to TRBJ2-5; TRBD1 agrees at 9 bases. Germline assignment: CDR1 SGHTS and CDR2 YDEGEE. This CDR3 has 14 amino acids. V lost 5 bases to trimming and J lost 7 bases; unmatched junction nucleotides: 9. CDR3 sequence: CASSPDRGWGTQYF. For the CDR3, the DNA is TGTGCCAGCAGTCCGGACAGGGGCTGGGGGACCCAGTACTTC.

The genes are TRBV12-5 and TRBJ2-3; 10 nucleotides align to TRBD2. Germline V gene data show CDR1 as LGHNT and CDR2 as FRNRAP. The junction had 7 bases not matched to a gene; V was cut back by 7 bases and J by 9 bases. This CDR3 spans 13 amino acids. This CDR3 is CASVTAGGGTQYF. The CDR3 nucleotides are TGTGCTAGTGTCACAGCGGGAGGGGGCACGCAGTATTTT. The complete variable domain, with remaining parts taken from reference TRBV12-5 and TRBJ2-3, reads DARVTQTPRHKVTEMGQEVTMRCQPILGHNTVFWYRQTMMQGLELLAYFRNRAPLDDSGMPKDRFSAEMPDATLATLKIQPSEPRDSAVYFCASVTAGGGTQYFGPGTRLTVL.

With regard to this clone: This CDR3 is also generated by other DNA sequences in the sample. The chain carries TRBV12-5 and TRBJ2-2; maybe TRBD2 (5 bases). There are 12 residues in the CDR3. Germline assignment: CDR1 LGHNT and CDR2 FRNRAP. Trimming pared 6 bases from V and 6 bases from J, leaving 8 bases between. CDR3 sequence: CASGPGSGELFF. The CDR3, as DNA: TGTGCTAGTGGCCCGGGGTCCGGGGAGCTGTTTTTT.

The V gene is TRBV5-1, the J gene TRBJ2-3; D remains unclear. V lost 7 bases to trimming and J lost 0 bases, with 15 bases between them. CDR1 and CDR2 (germline): SGHRS, YFSETQ. The CDR3 loop spans 15 amino acids. The CDR3 loop reads CASSQVLASTDTQYF. CDR3 nucleotide sequence: TGCGCCAGCTCGCAGGTCCTCGCTAGCACAGATACGCAGTATTTT.

The chain is built from TRBV29-1 and TRBJ1-1; D unresolved. Germline lookup yields CDR1 SQVTM and CDR2 ANQGSEA. The CDR3 covers 14 residues. Between the trimmed V and J ends, which lost 3 bases and 5 bases, there was a span of 16 bases. The CDR3: CSVESASTGTEAFF. CDR3 DNA: TGCAGCGTTGAGTCAGCCTCAACGGGAACTGAAGCTTTCTTT.

This rearrangement joins TRBV9 to TRBJ1-3; D not resolved. Germline V lookup: CDR1 SGDLS, CDR2 YYNGEE. V was trimmed by 0 bases and J by 1 base, leaving 11 bases between them. The CDR3 runs 16 residues. The CDR3: CASSVDGRQSGNTIYF. CDR3 nucleotide sequence: TGTGCCAGCAGCGTAGACGGCCGGCAATCTGGAAACACCATATATTTT.

The V gene is TRBV6-1, the J gene TRBJ1-2, with D unresolved. Deletions cut 5 bases from V and 4 bases from J, with 14 bases between. The CDR3 consists of 14 residues. Germline loops: CDR1 MNHNS, CDR2 SASEGT. CDR3 region: CASSRQEGSYGYTF. The CDR3 bases are TGTGCCAGCAGTCGCCAAGAGGGTTCCTATGGCTACACCTTC.

The chain links TRBV9 to TRBJ1-1; D may be TRBD1 (6 bases). CDR1 and CDR2 from the germline V gene are SGDLS and YYNGEE. The CDR3 has 15 amino acids. V lost 4 bases and J lost 4, with 17 bases in between. The CDR3 DNA reads TGTGCCAGCAGCCGAAGCAGGGGACCAGGCACTGAAGCTTTCTTT. Protein: CASSRSRGPGTEAFF.

V and J are TRBV11-2 and TRBJ2-7, with TRBD2 matching 7 bases. After removal of 1 base from V and 3 bases from J, the junction contained 9 bases not matched to a gene. The CDR3 sequence is 16 residues long. Germline V gives CDR1 SGHAT, CDR2 FQNNGV. CDR3: CASSLGRLAVVYEQYF. In nucleotides, the CDR3 is TGTGCCAGCAGCTTAGGGAGGCTAGCGGTAGTCTACGAGCAGTACTTC.

The rearrangement joins TRBV7-2 to TRBJ2-1; the D is unclear. Germline assignment: CDR1 SGHTA and CDR2 FQGNSA. CDR3 length equals 13 residues. The V and J ends lost 5 bases and 5 bases respectively, with 10 bases between them. For the CDR3, the DNA is TGTGCCAGCAGCCCCGGACCACACAATGAGCAGTTCTTC. It codes for CASSPGPHNEQFF.

The rearrangement uses TRBV7-9 and TRBJ2-2; 8 positions match TRBD2. Germline V lookup: CDR1 SEHNR, CDR2 FQNEAQ (reference sequence). The length of the CDR3 is 18 residues. V lost 0 bases and J lost 4; bases outside the gene matches: 10. CDR3 region: CASSLARSGGRLTGELFF. The CDR3 DNA is TGTGCCAGCAGCTTAGCACGAAGCGGCGGGAGGCTCACCGGGGAGCTGTTTTTT.

This chain connects TRBV5-1 to TRBJ2-7; either TRBD1 or TRBD2 may supply D (5 bases each). Germline values: CDR1 SGHRS, CDR2 YFSETQ. The length of the CDR3 is 14 residues. V gave up 8 bases and J gave up 3 bases, with 18 bases separating them. The CDR3 DNA reads as TGCGCCAGTTACCCCCCCGGGGCCAGCTACGAGCAGTACTTC. Protein sequence: CASYPPGASYEQYF.